This T cell receptor (beta chain) was documented in a study of PD-1 blockade in classical Hodgkin lymphoma. General study results and limits: Diversity in CD4+ TCRs, unlike that measured in CD8+ TCRs, had risen significantly by C4D1. Some patients began nivolumab under 1 year after ASCT. These patients were excluded from later analyses. Baseline TCR diversity was reportedly lower in newly diagnosed patients than healthy donors.

This clone occurred a few times. Its specificity is not known. Generated by immunoSEQ multiplex PCR, the TCRdb table keeps only in-frame clones and is missing some. This sample carries some 100,000 clones, approximately 94% of them seen once, and the ten largest clones take just under 2%. Time point indicated: cycle 4 day 1 (C4D1), after 6 weeks of nivolumab. Every one of the patients relapsed after autologous stem cell transplantation (brentuximab vedotin exposure was variable). The sequence was obtained from a human donor with classical Hodgkin lymphoma. Sequenced material: peripheral blood mononuclear cells (PBMCs), taken before the fourth cycle of nivolumab.

CDR3 amino acids: CSVGQGGQSNQPQHF. As DNA, the CDR3 is TGCAGCGTAGGACAGGGAGGCCAATCCAATCAGCCCCAGCATTTT. The rearrangement joins TRBV29-1 to TRBJ1-5; 8 bases map to TRBD1. The CDR3 extends over 15 amino acids. Trimming at V came to 6 bases and at J to 3 bases, leaving 10 bases not matched to a gene. Germline V CDR1 and CDR2: SQVTM, ANQGSEA.